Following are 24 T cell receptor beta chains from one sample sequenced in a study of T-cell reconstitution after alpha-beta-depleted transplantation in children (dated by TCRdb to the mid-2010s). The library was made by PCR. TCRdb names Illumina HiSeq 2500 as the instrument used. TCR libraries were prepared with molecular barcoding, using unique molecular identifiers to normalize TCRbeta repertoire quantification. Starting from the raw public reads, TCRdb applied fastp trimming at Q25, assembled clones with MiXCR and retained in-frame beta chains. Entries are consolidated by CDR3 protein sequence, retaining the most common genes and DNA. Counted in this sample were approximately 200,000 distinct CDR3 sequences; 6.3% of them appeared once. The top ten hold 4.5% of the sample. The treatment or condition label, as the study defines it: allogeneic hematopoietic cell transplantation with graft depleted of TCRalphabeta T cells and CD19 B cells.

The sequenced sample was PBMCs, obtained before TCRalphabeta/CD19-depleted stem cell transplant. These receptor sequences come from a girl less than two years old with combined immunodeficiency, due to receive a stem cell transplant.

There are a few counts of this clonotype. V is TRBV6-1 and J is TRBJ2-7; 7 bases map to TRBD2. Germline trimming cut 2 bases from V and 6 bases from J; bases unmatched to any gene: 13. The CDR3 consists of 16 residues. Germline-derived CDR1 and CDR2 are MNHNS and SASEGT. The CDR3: CASSELGRAIFLEQYF. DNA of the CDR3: TGTGCCAGCAGTGAATTAGGGAGGGCAATTTTCCTCGAGCAGTACTTC.

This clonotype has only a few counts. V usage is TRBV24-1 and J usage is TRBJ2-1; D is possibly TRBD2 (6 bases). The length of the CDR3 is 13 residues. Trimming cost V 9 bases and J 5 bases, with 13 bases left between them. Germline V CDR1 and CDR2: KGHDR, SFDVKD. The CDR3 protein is CATGGEPDNEQFF. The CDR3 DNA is TGTGCCACCGGCGGGGAGCCTGACAATGAGCAGTTCTTC.

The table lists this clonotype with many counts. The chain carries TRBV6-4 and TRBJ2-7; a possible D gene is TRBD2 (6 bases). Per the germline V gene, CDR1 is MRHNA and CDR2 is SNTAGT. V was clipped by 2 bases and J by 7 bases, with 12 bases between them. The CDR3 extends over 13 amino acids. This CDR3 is CASSDLMGREQYF. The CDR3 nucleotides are TGTGCCAGCAGTGACCTAATGGGGAGGGAGCAGTACTTC.

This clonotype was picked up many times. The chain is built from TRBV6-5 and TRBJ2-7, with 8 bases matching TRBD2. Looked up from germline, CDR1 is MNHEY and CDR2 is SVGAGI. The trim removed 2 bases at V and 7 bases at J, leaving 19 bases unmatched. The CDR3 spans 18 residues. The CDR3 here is CASSYGGVVAGPGGEQYF. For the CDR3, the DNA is TGTGCCAGCAGTTACGGAGGCGTTGTAGCGGGGCCCGGAGGGGAGCAGTACTTC.

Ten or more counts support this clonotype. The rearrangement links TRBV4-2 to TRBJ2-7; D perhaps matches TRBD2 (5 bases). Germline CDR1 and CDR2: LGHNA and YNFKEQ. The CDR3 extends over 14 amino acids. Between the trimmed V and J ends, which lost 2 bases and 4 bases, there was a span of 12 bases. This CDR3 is CASSQPLGSYEQYF. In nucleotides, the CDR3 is TGTGCCAGCAGCCAACCCTTGGGGAGTTACGAGCAGTACTTC.

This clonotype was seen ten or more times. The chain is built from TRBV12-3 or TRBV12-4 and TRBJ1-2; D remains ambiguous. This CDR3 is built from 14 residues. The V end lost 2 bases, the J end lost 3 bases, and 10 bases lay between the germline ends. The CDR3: CASSLSESYYGYTF. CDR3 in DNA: TGTGCCAGCAGTTTATCTGAGAGTTACTATGGCTACACCTTC.

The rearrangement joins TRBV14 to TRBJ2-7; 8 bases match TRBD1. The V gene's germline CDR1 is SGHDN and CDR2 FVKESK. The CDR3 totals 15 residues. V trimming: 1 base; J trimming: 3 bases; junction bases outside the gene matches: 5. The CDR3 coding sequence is TGTGCCAGCAGCCAAGTGAACAGGGGGAACTACGAGCAGTACTTC. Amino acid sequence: CASSQVNRGNYEQYF.

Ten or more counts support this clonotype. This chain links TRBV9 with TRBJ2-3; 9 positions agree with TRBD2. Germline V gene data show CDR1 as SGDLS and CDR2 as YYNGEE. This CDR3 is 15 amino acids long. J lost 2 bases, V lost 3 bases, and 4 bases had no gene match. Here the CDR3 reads CASSALAGHTDTQYF. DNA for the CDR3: TGTGCCAGCAGCGCCCTAGCGGGGCACACAGATACGCAGTATTTT.

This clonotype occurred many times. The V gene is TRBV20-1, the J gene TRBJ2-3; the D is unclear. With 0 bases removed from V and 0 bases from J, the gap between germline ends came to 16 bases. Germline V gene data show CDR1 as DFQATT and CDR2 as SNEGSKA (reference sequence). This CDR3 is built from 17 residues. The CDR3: CSARDRISASSTDTQYF. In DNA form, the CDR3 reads TGCAGTGCTAGAGATCGTATTTCCGCGTCTAGCACAGATACGCAGTATTTT.

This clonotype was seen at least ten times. The CDR3 here is CATESPGPPQETQYF. The DNA for the CDR3 is TGTGCCACCGAATCCCCCGGGCCTCCTCAAGAGACCCAGTACTTC. The V and J genes are TRBV24-1 and TRBJ2-5, with D uncertain. V was clipped by 9 bases and J by 2 bases, with 18 bases between them. The CDR3 loop spans 15 amino acids. Germline V gene lookup returns CDR1 KGHDR and CDR2 SFDVKD.

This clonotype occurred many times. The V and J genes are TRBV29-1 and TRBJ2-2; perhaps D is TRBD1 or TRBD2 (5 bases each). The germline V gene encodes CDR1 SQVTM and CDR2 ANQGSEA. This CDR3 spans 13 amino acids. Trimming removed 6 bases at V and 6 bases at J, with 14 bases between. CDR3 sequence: CSVPDGASGELFF. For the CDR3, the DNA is TGCAGCGTACCGGACGGGGCGTCCGGGGAGCTGTTTTTT.

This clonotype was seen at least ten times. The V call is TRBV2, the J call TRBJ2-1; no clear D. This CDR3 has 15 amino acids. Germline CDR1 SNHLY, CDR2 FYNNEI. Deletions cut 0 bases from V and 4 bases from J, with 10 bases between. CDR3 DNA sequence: TGTGCCAGCAGTGAAGCCGGCCAGACATACAATGAGCAGTTCTTC. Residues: CASSEAGQTYNEQFF. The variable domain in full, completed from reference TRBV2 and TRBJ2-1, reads EPEVTQTPSHQVTQMGQEVILRCVPISNHLYFYWYRQILGQKVEFLVSFYNNEISEKSEIFDDQFSVERPDGSNFTLKIRSTKLEDSAMYFCASSEAGQTYNEQFFGPGTRLTVL.

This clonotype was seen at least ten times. CDR3 region: CSATQGANEQFF. The DNA of the CDR3 is TGCAGTGCTACCCAGGGGGCCAATGAGCAGTTCTTC. V usage is TRBV20-1 and J usage is TRBJ2-1, with 8 bases lining up with TRBD1. Looked up from germline, CDR1 is DFQATT and CDR2 is SNEGSKA (reference sequence). The CDR3 extends over 12 amino acids. With 4 bases clipped from V and 6 bases from J, the junction kept 2 bases outside the gene matches.

In DNA form, the CDR3 reads TGCAGTGCTACTAGCGTATGGGTAGAGCAGTTCTTC. As protein: CSATSVWVEQFF. The chain has TRBV20-1 and TRBJ2-1, with TRBD2 as a possible D gene (6 bases). Germline V gene data show CDR1 as DFQATT and CDR2 as SNEGSKA (reference sequence). This CDR3 region has 12 residues. The V and J ends lost 4 bases and 10 bases respectively, with 14 bases between them.

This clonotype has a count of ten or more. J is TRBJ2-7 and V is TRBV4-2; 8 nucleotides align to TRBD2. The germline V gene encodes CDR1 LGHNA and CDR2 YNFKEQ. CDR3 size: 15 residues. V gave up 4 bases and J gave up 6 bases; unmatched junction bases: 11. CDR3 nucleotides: TGTGCCAGCAGCCCCGGGGGGGCTAGCCTTAGCGAGCAGTACTTC. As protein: CASSPGGASLSEQYF.

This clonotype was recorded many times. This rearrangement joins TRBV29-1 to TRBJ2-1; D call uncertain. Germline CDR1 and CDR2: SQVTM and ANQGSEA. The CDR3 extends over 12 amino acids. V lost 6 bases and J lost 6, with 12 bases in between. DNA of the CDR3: TGCAGCGTCGACGGTATGGTCAATGAGCAGTTCTTC. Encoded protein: CSVDGMVNEQFF.

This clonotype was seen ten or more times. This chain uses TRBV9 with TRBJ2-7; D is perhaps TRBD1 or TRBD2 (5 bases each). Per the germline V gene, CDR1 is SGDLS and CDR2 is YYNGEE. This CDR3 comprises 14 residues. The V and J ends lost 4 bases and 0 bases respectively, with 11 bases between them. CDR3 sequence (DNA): TGTGCCAGCAGCTCTTCCGGGACCTCCTACGAGCAGTACTTC. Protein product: CASSSSGTSYEQYF.

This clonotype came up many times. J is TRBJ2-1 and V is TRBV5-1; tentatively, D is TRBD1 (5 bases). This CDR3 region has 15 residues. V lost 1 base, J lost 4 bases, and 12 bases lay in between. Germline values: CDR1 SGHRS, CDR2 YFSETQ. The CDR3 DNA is TGCGCCAGCAGCTTGCCGGACATAAGGTACAATGAGCAGTTCTTC. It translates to CASSLPDIRYNEQFF.

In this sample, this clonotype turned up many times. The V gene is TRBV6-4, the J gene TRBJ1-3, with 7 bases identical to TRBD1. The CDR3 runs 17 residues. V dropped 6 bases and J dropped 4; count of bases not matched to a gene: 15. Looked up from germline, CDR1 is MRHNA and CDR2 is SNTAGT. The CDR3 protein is CASRVHTPGGRGNTIYF. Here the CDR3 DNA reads TGTGCCAGCAGAGTGCACACTCCAGGGGGACGAGGAAACACCATATATTTT.

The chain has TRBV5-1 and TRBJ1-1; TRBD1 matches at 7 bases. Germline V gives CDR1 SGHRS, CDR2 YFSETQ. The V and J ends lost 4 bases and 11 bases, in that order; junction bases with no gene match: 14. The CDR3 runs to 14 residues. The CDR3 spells CASSQTTGEGGAFF. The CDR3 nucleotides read TGCGCCAGCAGCCAGACCACAGGGGAGGGAGGGGCTTTCTTT.

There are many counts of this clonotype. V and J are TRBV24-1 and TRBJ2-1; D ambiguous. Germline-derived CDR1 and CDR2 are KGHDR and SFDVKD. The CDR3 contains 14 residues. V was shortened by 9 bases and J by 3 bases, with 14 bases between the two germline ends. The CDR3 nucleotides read TGTGCCACCTCGAAGGGTCAACTCTACAATGAGCAGTTCTTC. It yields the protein CATSKGQLYNEQFF.

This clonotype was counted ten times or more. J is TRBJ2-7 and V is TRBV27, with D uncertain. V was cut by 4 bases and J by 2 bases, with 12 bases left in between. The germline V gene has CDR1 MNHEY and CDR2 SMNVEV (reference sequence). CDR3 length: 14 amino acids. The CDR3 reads CASSSRTDTYEQYF. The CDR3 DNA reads TGTGCCAGCAGTTCGCGGACGGATACCTACGAGCAGTACTTC.

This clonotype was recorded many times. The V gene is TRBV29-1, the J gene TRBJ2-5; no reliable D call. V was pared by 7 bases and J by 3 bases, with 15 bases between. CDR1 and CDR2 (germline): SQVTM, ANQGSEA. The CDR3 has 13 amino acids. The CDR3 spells CSAKLHSKETQYF. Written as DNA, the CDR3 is TGCAGCGCGAAACTCCACTCCAAAGAGACCCAGTACTTC.

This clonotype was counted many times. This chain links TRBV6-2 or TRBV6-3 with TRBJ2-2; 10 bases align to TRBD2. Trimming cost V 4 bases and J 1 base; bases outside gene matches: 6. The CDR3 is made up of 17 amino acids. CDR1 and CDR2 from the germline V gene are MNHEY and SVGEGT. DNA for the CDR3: TGTGCCAGCAGTTTTCCCCCTAGCGGGAGGAACACCGGGGAGCTGTTTTTT. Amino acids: CASSFPPSGRNTGELFF.